These T cell receptor beta chains were read from a single sample in a study of cytomegalovirus exposure and HLA in healthy donors. TCRdb's copy holds only in-frame clones and misses some; the assay was immunoSEQ multiplex PCR. The sample has fewer than 120,000 clones; roughly four fifths are singletons. The sequenced sample consisted of PBMCs. All receptors come from a woman in her 30s in good health and CMV-seronegative. Each CDR3 is given with its conserved first and last residue. Each record gives: CDR3 DNA, CDR3 protein, V gene, J gene, clone size, D gene. A D gene is named only where the DNA matches it firmly. Size is stated for part of the rows, as once, few or many counts, or as a class when the clone is expanded.

TGTGCCAGCAGCTTAGACCGGGTTGGTTCACCCCTCCACTTT	CASSLDRVGSPLHF	TRBV7-3	TRBJ1-6	once	-
TGTGCCAGCAGTTTTCGGGGGAGCGAGCAGTACTTC	CASSFRGSEQYF	TRBV28	TRBJ2-7	-	-
TGTGCCAGCAGGGGGGACAGGGGGCTTTACAATGAGCAGTTCTTC	CASRGDRGLYNEQFF	TRBV25-1	TRBJ2-1	-	TRBD1
TGTGCCAGCAGTTTTGTCTCGCGGCCCTACACCGGGGAGCTGTTTTTT	CASSFVSRPYTGELFF	TRBV6-5	TRBJ2-2	-	-
TGTGCCAGCAGCTTGGGGCAGATGTACGAGCAGTACTTC	CASSLGQMYEQYF	TRBV5-6	TRBJ2-7	-	-
TGTGCCAGCAGCGGGGCAGGGGGTCGGGGAAAACTGTTTTTT	CASSGAGGRGKLFF	TRBV9	TRBJ1-4	-	TRBD1
TGTGCCAGCAGCTCGAACGGGGGTAATGAAAAACTGTTTTTT	CASSSNGGNEKLFF	TRBV7-6	TRBJ1-4	once	-
TGTGCCAGCAGTTTAATGGGGCAAGAGCAGTTCTTC	CASSLMGQEQFF	TRBV27	TRBJ2-1	-	-
TGTGCCAGCAGCTTAAGTACAGGGGGCTTCGAGCAGTACTTC	CASSLSTGGFEQYF	TRBV11-2	TRBJ2-7	-	TRBD1
TGTGCCAGCAGCTTGTCCGGGAAAGGCTACACCTTC	CASSLSGKGYTF	TRBV5-4	TRBJ1-2	-	-
TGTGCCAGCACCCACCCGGGGGGCGTCGGGGAAAAACTGTTTTTT	CASTHPGGVGEKLFF	TRBV28	TRBJ1-4	-	-
TGTGCCAGCAGATTATATAGCAATCAGCCCCAGCATTTT	CASRLYSNQPQHF	TRBV19	TRBJ1-5	-	-
TGTGCCAGCAGTTACCCGACAAACCACTATGGCTACACCTTC	CASSYPTNHYGYTF	TRBV28	TRBJ1-2	-	-
TGTGCCAGCAGCTTTCGGGAAGATCGTGGCTACACCTTC	CASSFREDRGYTF	TRBV7-9	TRBJ1-2	few	-
TGTGCCAGCGCTTCGGGGGACGATCAGCCCCAGCATTTT	CASASGDDQPQHF	TRBV7-9	TRBJ1-5	-	-
TGTGCCAGCAGTTTATCCGTGAACACTGAAGCTTTCTTT	CASSLSVNTEAFF	TRBV27	TRBJ1-1	few	-
TGTGCCAGCAGTTTGAGGGGGCCCGGTCAGCCCCAGCATTTT	CASSLRGPGQPQHF	TRBV5-6	TRBJ1-5	-	TRBD1
TGCGCCAGCAGCCTGGACTTGGTGGTATCCACTGAAGCTTTCTTT	CASSLDLVVSTEAFF	TRBV5-1	TRBJ1-1	once	-
TGTGCCAGCAACCCTGGGTCCGTCGGGAGGTACACTGAAGCTTTCTTT	CASNPGSVGRYTEAFF	TRBV28	TRBJ1-1	-	-
TGTGCCAGCAAAGCACGGGACAGGGGAAACACCATATATTTT	CASKARDRGNTIYF	TRBV28	TRBJ1-3	-	TRBD1
TGTGCCAGCAGCGTAGGTACAGGGGGCGCGTACGAGCAGTACTTC	CASSVGTGGAYEQYF	TRBV9	TRBJ2-7	-	TRBD1
TGTGCCAGCACCTTGAACACTGAAGCTTTCTTT	CASTLNTEAFF	TRBV6-6	TRBJ1-1	few	-
TGTGCCAGCAGCTTAGATACGACACTGAATCAGCCCCAGCATTTT	CASSLDTTLNQPQHF	TRBV7-2	TRBJ1-5	few	-
TGTGCCACCAGCCCCACCGCTGGGACAGGGGCCTACGAGCAGTACTTC	CATSPTAGTGAYEQYF	TRBV15	TRBJ2-7	-	TRBD1
TGTGCCAGCAGAGTAGGAGATATGGGCAATCAGCCCCAGCATTTT	CASRVGDMGNQPQHF	TRBV28	TRBJ1-5	few	-
TGCGCCAGCAGCCAAGAAGGTAGCGGTTACACAGATACGCAGTATTTT	CASSQEGSGYTDTQYF	TRBV4-3	TRBJ2-3	-	-
TGTGCCACTACAGGGGTGGGTGAAGCTTTCTTT	CATTGVGEAFF	TRBV6-5	TRBJ1-1	-	TRBD1
TGTGCCAGCAGTGAATACGGTGGCTACACCTTC	CASSEYGGYTF	TRBV25-1	TRBJ1-2	-	-
TGCAGCGTTGGCAGCGGCTTGAGCTCCTACGAGCAGTACTTC	CSVGSGLSSYEQYF	TRBV29-1	TRBJ2-7	-	-
TGTGCCAGCAGTTTGGGGGGGGCGAGGACTGAAGCTTTCTTT	CASSLGGARTEAFF	TRBV28	TRBJ1-1	-	-
TGTGCCAGCAGCCCGGGTGGACAGCGGGAGGGCTACACCTTC	CASSPGGQREGYTF	TRBV28	TRBJ1-2	-	-
TGTGCCAGCAGCCCCCCGACAGGGAAGAACACCGGGGAGCTGTTTTTT	CASSPPTGKNTGELFF	TRBV7-9	TRBJ2-2	-	TRBD1
TGCGCCAGCAGCCAAGATTGGACTAGCGGCGGCAATGAGCAGTTCTTC	CASSQDWTSGGNEQFF	TRBV4-3	TRBJ2-1	-	TRBD2
TGTGCCAGCAGCTTAGGGGGTAGCGGGGCCTACAATGAGCAGTTCTTC	CASSLGGSGAYNEQFF	TRBV7-2	TRBJ2-1	-	TRBD2
TGCGCCAGCAGCTTTCGTCAAGGGGGCGCATCTCTCAATGAGCAGTTCTTC	CASSFRQGGASLNEQFF	TRBV5-1	TRBJ2-1	-	TRBD1
TGTGCCAGCAGTACCCGACAGGGGGCCTACTATGGCTACACCTTC	CASSTRQGAYYGYTF	TRBV6-5	TRBJ1-2	few	TRBD1
TGTGCCAGCAGCTTAGACTTACAGCAAAACACCATATATTTT	CASSLDLQQNTIYF	TRBV7-9	TRBJ1-3	-	-
TGTGCCAGCAGAGGCGGACAGGGAGGCTTATACGAGCAGTACTTC	CASRGGQGGLYEQYF	TRBV6-1	TRBJ2-7	-	TRBD1
TGCGCCAGCAGCCAAGAAACAGCCTACGAGCAGTACTTC	CASSQETAYEQYF	TRBV4-1	TRBJ2-7	-	-
TGCGCCAGCAGTGGGGACAGGGCAGATACGCAGTATTTT	CASSGDRADTQYF	TRBV10-1	TRBJ2-3	-	TRBD1
TGTGCCACCAGCAAGGGGGCGCGGTCCTACAATGAGCAGTTCTTC	CATSKGARSYNEQFF	TRBV15	TRBJ2-1	-	TRBD1